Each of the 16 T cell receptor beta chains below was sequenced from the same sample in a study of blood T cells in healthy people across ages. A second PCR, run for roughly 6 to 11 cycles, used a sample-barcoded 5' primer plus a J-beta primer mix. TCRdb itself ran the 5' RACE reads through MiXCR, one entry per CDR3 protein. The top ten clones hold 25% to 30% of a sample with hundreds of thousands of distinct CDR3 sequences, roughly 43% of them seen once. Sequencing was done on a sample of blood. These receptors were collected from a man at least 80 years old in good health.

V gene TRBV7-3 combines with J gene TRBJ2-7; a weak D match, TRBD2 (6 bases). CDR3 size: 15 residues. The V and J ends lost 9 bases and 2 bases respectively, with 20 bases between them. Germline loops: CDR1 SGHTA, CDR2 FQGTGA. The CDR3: CASSIAAGLTYEQYF. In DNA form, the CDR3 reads TGTGCCAGTTCTATCGCAGCGGGTTTAACCTACGAGCAGTACTTC.

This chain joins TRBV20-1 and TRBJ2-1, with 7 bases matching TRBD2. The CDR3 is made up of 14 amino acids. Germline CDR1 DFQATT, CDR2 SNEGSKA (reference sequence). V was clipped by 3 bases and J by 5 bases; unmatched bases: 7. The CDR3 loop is CSASEAGLHNEQFF. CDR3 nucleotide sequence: TGCAGTGCTAGCGAAGCGGGGCTTCACAATGAGCAGTTCTTC.

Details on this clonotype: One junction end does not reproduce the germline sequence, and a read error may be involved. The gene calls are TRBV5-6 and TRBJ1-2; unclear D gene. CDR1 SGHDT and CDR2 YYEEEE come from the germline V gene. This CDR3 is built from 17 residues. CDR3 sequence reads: CASSLGIGRTPNYGDTF. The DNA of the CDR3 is TGTGCCAGCAGCTTGGGTATCGGCAGGACCCCTAACTATGGCGACACCTTC.

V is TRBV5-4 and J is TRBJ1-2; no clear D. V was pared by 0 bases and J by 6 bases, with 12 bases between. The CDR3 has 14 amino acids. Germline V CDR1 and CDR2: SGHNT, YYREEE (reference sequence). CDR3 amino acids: CASSLVQRSHGYTF. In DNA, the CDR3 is TGTGCCAGCAGCTTGGTACAGAGGAGTCATGGCTACACCTTC.

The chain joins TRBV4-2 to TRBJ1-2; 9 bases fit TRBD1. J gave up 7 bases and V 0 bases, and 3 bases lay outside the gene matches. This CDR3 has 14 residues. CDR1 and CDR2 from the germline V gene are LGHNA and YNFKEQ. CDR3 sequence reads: CASSQEGQGFGYTF. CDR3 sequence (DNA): TGTGCCAGCAGCCAAGAGGGACAGGGCTTTGGCTACACCTTC.

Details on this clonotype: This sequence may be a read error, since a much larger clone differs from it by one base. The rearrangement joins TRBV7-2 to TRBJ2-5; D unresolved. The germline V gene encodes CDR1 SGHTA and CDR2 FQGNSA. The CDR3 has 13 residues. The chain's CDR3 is CAGSLVYQETQYF. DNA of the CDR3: TGTGCCGGCAGCTTAGTATACCAAGAGACCCAGTACTTC.

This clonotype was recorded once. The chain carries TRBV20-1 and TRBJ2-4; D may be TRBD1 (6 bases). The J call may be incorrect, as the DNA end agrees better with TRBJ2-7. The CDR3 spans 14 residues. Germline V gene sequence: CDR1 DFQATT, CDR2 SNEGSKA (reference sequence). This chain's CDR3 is CSASTGTSPYEQYF. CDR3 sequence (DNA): TGCAGTGCTAGTACCGGGACATCGCCCTACGAGCAGTACTTC.

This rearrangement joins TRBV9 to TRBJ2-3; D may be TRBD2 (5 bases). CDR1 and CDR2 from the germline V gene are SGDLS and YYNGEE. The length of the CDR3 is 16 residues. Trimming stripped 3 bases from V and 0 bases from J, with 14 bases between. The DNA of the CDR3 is TGTGCCAGCAGCGCCAGAGTAGCGTCTAGCACAGATACGCAGTATTTT. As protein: CASSARVASSTDTQYF.

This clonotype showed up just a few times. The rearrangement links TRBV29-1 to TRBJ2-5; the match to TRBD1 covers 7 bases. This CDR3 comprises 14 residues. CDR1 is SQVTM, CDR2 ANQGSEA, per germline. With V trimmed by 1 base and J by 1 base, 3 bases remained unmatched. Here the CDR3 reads CSVEANRGQETQYF. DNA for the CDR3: TGCAGCGTTGAAGCCAACAGGGGCCAAGAGACCCAGTACTTC.

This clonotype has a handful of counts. CDR3 sequence reads: CASRHDGQADEQYF. In DNA, the CDR3 is TGTGCCAGCAGACATGATGGACAGGCTGACGAGCAGTACTTC. The rearrangement links TRBV21-1 to TRBJ2-7; the table calls TRBD1, which could not be checked here. TRBV21-1 is termed a pseudogene. The CDR3 is 14 amino acids.

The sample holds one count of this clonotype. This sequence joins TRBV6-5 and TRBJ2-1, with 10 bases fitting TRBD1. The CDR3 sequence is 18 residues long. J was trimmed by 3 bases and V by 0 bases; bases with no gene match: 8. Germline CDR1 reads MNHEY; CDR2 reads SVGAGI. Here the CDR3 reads CASSYSPTDRGLYNEQFF. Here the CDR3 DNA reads TGTGCCAGCAGTTACTCGCCCACAGACAGGGGGCTCTACAATGAGCAGTTCTTC.

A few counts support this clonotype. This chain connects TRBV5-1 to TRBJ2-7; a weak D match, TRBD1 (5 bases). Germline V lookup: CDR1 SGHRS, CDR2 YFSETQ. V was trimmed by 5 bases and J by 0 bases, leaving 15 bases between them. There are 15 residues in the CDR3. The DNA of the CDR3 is TGCGCCAGCAGTCCTTTAGGACACTCCTCCTACGAGCAGTACTTC. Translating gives CASSPLGHSSYEQYF. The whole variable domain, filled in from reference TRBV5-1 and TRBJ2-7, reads KAGVTQTPRYLIKTRGQQVTLSCSPISGHRSVSWYQQTPGQGLQFLFEYFSETQRNKGNFPGRFSGRQFSNSRSEMNVSTLELGDSALYLCASSPLGHSSYEQYFGPGTRLTVT.

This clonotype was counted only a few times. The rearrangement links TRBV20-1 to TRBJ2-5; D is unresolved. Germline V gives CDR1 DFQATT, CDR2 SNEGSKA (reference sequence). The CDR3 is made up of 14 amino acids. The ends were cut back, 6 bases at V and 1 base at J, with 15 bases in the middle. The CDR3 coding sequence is TGCAGTGCCTCTCATAAGCACGTCCAAGAGACCCAGTACTTC. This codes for CSASHKHVQETQYF.

CDR3 bases: TGCGCCAGCAGCCGAGGAGTGGGTGGGCTAGCGGGACCTACAGATACGCAGTATTTT. This gives the protein CASSRGVGGLAGPTDTQYF. V is TRBV4-3 and J is TRBJ2-3; 9 nucleotides match TRBD2. Looked up from germline, CDR1 is LGHNA and CDR2 is YSLEER. Trimming removed 4 bases from V and 3 bases from J; junction bases left unmatched: 17. The CDR3 length is 19 residues.

The CDR3 is CSASRREKSNEQYF. The CDR3 coding sequence is TGCAGTGCCAGCCGGCGGGAGAAAAGCAATGAGCAGTACTTC. The chain couples TRBV20-1 to TRBJ2-5; 7 bases fit TRBD2. Germline V gives CDR1 DFQATT, CDR2 SNEGSKA (reference sequence). There are 14 residues in the CDR3. Unmatched junction bases numbered 18, after V lost 6 bases and J lost 11 bases.

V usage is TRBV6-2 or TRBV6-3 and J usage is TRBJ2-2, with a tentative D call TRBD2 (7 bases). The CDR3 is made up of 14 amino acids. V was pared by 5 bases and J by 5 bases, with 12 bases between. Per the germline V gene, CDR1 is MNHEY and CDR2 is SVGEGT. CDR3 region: CASSTGGRTGELFF. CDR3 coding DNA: TGTGCCAGCAGTACGGGGGGCAGGACCGGGGAGCTGTTTTTT.